What follows are 5 T cell receptor beta chains derived from one specimen sequenced in a study of CD8 T cells in Susac syndrome. RNA totalling roughly 0.45 to 1 ug underwent reverse transcription with random hexamers. TCRdb reprocessed the immunoSEQ multiplex PCR reads via MiXCR and lists one record per CDR3 protein. This table holds 100,000 to 150,000 distinct CDR3 sequences, over 90% found once. Sample: CD8+ T cells from PBMCs. The receptors were sampled from a human donor with multiple sclerosis.

This chain links TRBV27 with TRBJ2-3; D might be TRBD1 or TRBD2, each matching 5 bases. Trimming left V 2 bases short and J 6 bases short, with 18 bases between. This CDR3 spans 16 amino acids. Germline V gives CDR1 MNHEY, CDR2 SMNVEV (reference sequence). The CDR3 is CASSLMARIGTDTQYF. The CDR3 coding sequence is TGTGCCAGCAGTTTAATGGCCCGAATCGGGACCGATACGCAGTATTTT.

The chain recombines TRBV12-3 or TRBV12-4 with TRBJ1-1; D remains unclear. The CDR3 contains 16 residues. With 5 bases removed from V and 0 bases from J, the gap between germline ends came to 16 bases. This CDR3 reads CASSAKPGSLNTEAFF. In DNA form, the CDR3 reads TGTGCCAGCAGTGCAAAACCCGGGTCCCTGAACACTGAAGCTTTCTTT.

The chain has TRBV13 and TRBJ2-5, with 8 bases aligning to TRBD1. The CDR3 loop spans 14 amino acids. Germline CDR1 and CDR2: PRHDT and FYEKMQ (reference sequence). V gave up 2 bases and J gave up 2 bases; unmatched junction bases: 1. The CDR3 DNA is TGTGCCAGCAGCTTACGGACAGGGCAAGAGACCCAGTACTTC. Amino acids: CASSLRTGQETQYF. Using reference TRBV13 and TRBJ2-5 for the parts outside the CDR3, the full variable domain is AAGVIQSPRHLIKEKRETATLKCYPIPRHDTVYWYQQGPGQDPQFLISFYEKMQSDKGSIPDRFSAQQFSDYHSELNMSSLELGDSALYFCASSLRTGQETQYFGPGTRLLVL.

The DNA for the CDR3 is TGTGCCACCAGCAGGGACCGCCAGGGGCCTGTCTATGGCTACACCTTC. Its translation: CATSRDRQGPVYGYTF. This sequence joins TRBV15 and TRBJ1-2; a possible D gene is TRBD1 (6 bases). Trimming shortened V by 3 bases and J by 4 bases, and 18 bases separated the two germline ends. The CDR3 is 16 amino acids. Germline V gene data show CDR1 as LNHNV and CDR2 as YYDKDF (reference sequence).

The chain has TRBV3-1 and TRBJ1-2; perhaps TRBD1 as D (5 bases). This CDR3 region has 18 residues. From germline, CDR1 is LGHDT and CDR2 YNNKEL (reference sequence). The ends were cut back, 2 bases at V and 4 bases at J, with 23 bases in the middle. The CDR3 sequence is CASSQPKGAERFSYGYTF. The CDR3 region has the DNA TGTGCCAGCAGCCAACCAAAAGGGGCAGAGAGGTTCTCCTATGGCTACACCTTC. The variable domain in full, with the rest retrieved from reference TRBV3-1 and TRBJ1-2, is DTAVSQTPKYLVTQMGNDKSIKCEQNLGHDTMYWYKQDSKKFLKIMFSYNNKELIINETVPNRFSPKSPDKAHLNLHINSLELGDSAVYFCASSQPKGAERFSYGYTFGSGTRLTVV.